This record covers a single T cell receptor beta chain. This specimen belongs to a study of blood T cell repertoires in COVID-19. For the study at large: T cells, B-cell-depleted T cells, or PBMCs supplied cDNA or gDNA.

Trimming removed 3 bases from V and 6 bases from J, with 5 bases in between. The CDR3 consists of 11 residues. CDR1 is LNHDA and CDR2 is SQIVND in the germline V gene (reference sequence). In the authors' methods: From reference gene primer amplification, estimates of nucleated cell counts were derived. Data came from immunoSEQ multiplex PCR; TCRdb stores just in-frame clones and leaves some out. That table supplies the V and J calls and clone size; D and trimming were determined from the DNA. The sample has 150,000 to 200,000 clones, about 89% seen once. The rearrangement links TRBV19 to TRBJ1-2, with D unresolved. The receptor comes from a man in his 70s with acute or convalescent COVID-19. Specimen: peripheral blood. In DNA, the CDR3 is TGTGCCAGTAGTATGGGAGATGGCTACACCTTC. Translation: CASSMGDGYTF.